Listed below are T cell receptor beta chains from one sample, sequenced in a study of blood T cell repertoires in COVID-19. Assay used: immunoSEQ multiplex PCR; TCRdb lists only in-frame clones, some missing. The sample carries some 210,000 clones, 89% recorded once. The material sequenced was peripheral blood. The receptors here all came from a man between 60 and 75 years old who had recovered from COVID-19. Each CDR3 is given with its conserved first and last residue. The D gene is left open where the match is weak. Rows may omit the clone size; those that give it use once, few, many or a size class.

v_call	d_call	j_call	clone_size	cdr3_length	cdr3_nt	cdr3_aa
TRBV7-9	-	TRBJ2-1	once	15	TGTGCCAGCAGCAAAACAGGGTTGGTCTACAATGAGCAGTTCTTC	CASSKTGLVYNEQFF
TRBV3-1/TRBV3-2	-	TRBJ1-1	-	16	TGTGCCAGCAGCCCGTTGGACACTACGGCGGACACTGAAGCTTTCTTT	CASSPLDTTADTEAFF
TRBV18	-	TRBJ1-5	few	14	TGTGCCAGCTCACCGAGCAGAACAGGTCAGCCCCAGCATTTT	CASSPSRTGQPQHF
TRBV19	TRBD1	TRBJ2-7	-	17	TGTGCCAGTAGTAAGGGGACAGACGTCAGGAGCTCCTACGAGCAGTACTTC	CASSKGTDVRSSYEQYF
TRBV28	TRBD1	TRBJ1-1	few	14	TGTGCCAGCAGGAGAGGGGGCACGGACACTGAAGCTTTCTTT	CASRRGGTDTEAFF
TRBV5-1	-	TRBJ2-7	-	15	TGCGCCAGCAGCCTGAATGACAGGACCACCTACGAGCAGTACTTC	CASSLNDRTTYEQYF
TRBV5-1	TRBD1	TRBJ1-6	-	15	TGCGCCAGCAGCCTCCAACAGGGGAATAATTCACCCCTCCACTTT	CASSLQQGNNSPLHF
TRBV5-1	-	TRBJ2-5	-	14	TGCGCCAGCAGCTTCCGCGGGGCCCAAGAGACCCAGTACTTC	CASSFRGAQETQYF
TRBV14	-	TRBJ2-3	-	14	TGTGCCAGCAGCCAGTTAGCGAGCACAGATACGCAGTATTTT	CASSQLASTDTQYF
TRBV28	TRBD2	TRBJ2-7	-	18	TGTGCCAGCGAGAGTTGGGGGGCTAGCGGGCCTTCCTCCTACGAGCAGTACTTC	CASESWGASGPSSYEQYF
TRBV2	-	TRBJ2-5	-	13	TGTGCCAGCAGTGAGGAGGACCGATTAACCCAGTACTTC	CASSEEDRLTQYF